These T cell receptor beta chains were read from a single sample in a study of tumor-infiltrating lymphocytes in primary liver carcinoma. TCRdb fed the multiplex PCR reads into MiXCR, producing one record per CDR3 protein. This sample yields 180,000 or so distinct CDR3 sequences, of which about 60% are seen a single time; around 68% belongs to the top ten. Sequenced sample: peripheral blood. These receptors were obtained from a man aged 40-49 years with primary liver carcinoma and hepatitis B virus infection. Both conserved end residues are part of each CDR3. Each record gives: clone size, V gene, J gene, CDR3 protein. The size of a clone is reported for some rows only, either as once, few or many, or as a class for expanded clones.

clone_size: NA
v_call: TRBV21-1
j_call: TRBJ2-1
cdr3_aa: CASSKRGTGGNEQFF

clone_size: NA
v_call: TRBV6-2/TRBV6-3
j_call: TRBJ2-4
cdr3_aa: CASRVERPGVENTQYF

clone_size: NA
v_call: TRBV19
j_call: TRBJ2-5
cdr3_aa: CASSNPGEKSQETQYF

clone_size: NA
v_call: TRBV4-1
j_call: TRBJ2-7
cdr3_aa: CASSQEDGLEGEQYF

clone_size: NA
v_call: TRBV5-4
j_call: TRBJ1-2
cdr3_aa: CASSLGKGSYGYTF

clone_size: few
v_call: TRBV29-1
j_call: TRBJ1-2
cdr3_aa: CSSVGGDYGYTF

clone_size: NA
v_call: TRBV12-3/TRBV12-4
j_call: TRBJ1-1
cdr3_aa: CASSIGPPHTEAFF

clone_size: few
v_call: TRBV11-1
j_call: TRBJ2-1
cdr3_aa: CASSLGLGLAGTSYNEQFF

clone_size: NA
v_call: TRBV4-1
j_call: TRBJ1-2
cdr3_aa: CASSQGPFRDYGYTF

clone_size: NA
v_call: TRBV11-2
j_call: TRBJ1-1
cdr3_aa: CANSHEEGEAFF

clone_size: NA
v_call: TRBV25-1
j_call: TRBJ1-6
cdr3_aa: CASSEQPNSPLHF

clone_size: many
v_call: TRBV11-2
j_call: TRBJ1-2
cdr3_aa: CASSLAYGYTF

clone_size: NA
v_call: TRBV30
j_call: TRBJ2-7
cdr3_aa: CAWSSGARDRGFHEQYF

clone_size: NA
v_call: TRBV12-5
j_call: TRBJ2-1
cdr3_aa: CASGPSPSGYNEQFF

clone_size: once
v_call: TRBV4-1
j_call: TRBJ1-2
cdr3_aa: CASSQDGFNYGYTF

clone_size: NA
v_call: TRBV5-5
j_call: TRBJ2-6
cdr3_aa: CASSLGQALSGANVPTF

clone_size: NA
v_call: TRBV11-2
j_call: TRBJ2-3
cdr3_aa: CARSQLGGRDTQYF

clone_size: NA
v_call: TRBV29-1
j_call: TRBJ1-5
cdr3_aa: CSARGAGDQPQHF

clone_size: NA
v_call: TRBV6-1
j_call: TRBJ1-6
cdr3_aa: CASSEAYNSPLHF